This T cell receptor beta chain was identified in a study of regulatory T cells in long-lasting Graves disease. Overall study findings and caveats: A limited number of samples was an acknowledged limitation.

This clonotype came up a few times. What it recognizes is unknown. Investigators prepared the TCR beta libraries by applying iRepertoire HTBI primers and Arm-PCR of CDR3 regions. Via MiXCR, TCRdb re-called the multiplex PCR reads, giving one row per CDR3 protein. The table records 350,000 to 400,000 distinct CDR3 sequences, around 15% of them present only once. Time point in this sample: newly diagnosed GD, antithyroid drugs for less than 3 months. From PBMCs, RNA was extracted and then used to make the TCR library. EDTA tubes collected nine milliliters of peripheral blood. The V end was cut by 2 bases, the J end by 2 bases, with 13 bases between. Per the germline V gene, CDR1 is MNHEY and CDR2 is SVGAGI. The CDR3 is 16 amino acids. The sample also formed part of further work on T cells in Graves' hyperthyroidism and ophthalmopathy. That work adds: The HTBI primer set served for first-round RT-PCR of the TCR CDR3.

The rearrangement joins TRBV6-5 to TRBJ1-5; D is possibly TRBD1 (6 bases). Source: peripheral blood mononuclear cells (PBMCs), taken at new diagnosis, from a patient treated with antithyroid drugs. The TCR was taken from a woman between 18 and 30 years old with Graves disease. The CDR3 sequence is CASSYRWDTRNQPQHF. Here the CDR3 DNA reads TGTGCCAGCAGTTACCGTTGGGACACCCGCAATCAGCCCCAGCATTTT.